A selection of T cell receptor beta chains follows, all from one sample in a study of shared clonotypes between healthy human individuals. The assay was immunoSEQ multiplex PCR, and TCRdb's table has in-frame clones only and misses some. Of some 1.5 million clones listed, roughly 98% are singletons. The sample comprised naive CD4+ T cells sorted from blood. These receptors all come from a young man in good health. Each CDR3 is given with its conserved first and last residue. A D gene is named only where the DNA matches it firmly. Not all rows give a size; the values are once, few, many and, for expanded clones, a class.

clone size,V gene,D gene,J gene,CDR3 protein,CDR3 DNA
NA,TRBV6-1,NA,TRBJ1-1,CASSEALRTEAFF,TGTGCCAGCAGTGAAGCGCTAAGGACTGAAGCTTTCTTT
NA,TRBV5-4,TRBD1,TRBJ2-3,CASTLRGQDTQYF,TGTGCCAGCACGTTGAGGGGGCAAGATACGCAGTATTTT
NA,TRBV28,TRBD2,TRBJ2-1,CASSGVLAGVYPSYNEQFF,TGTGCCAGCAGTGGTGTGCTAGCGGGAGTATACCCCTCCTACAATGAGCAGTTCTTC
NA,TRBV4-1,NA,TRBJ2-7,CASSQVWGKDEQYF,TGCGCCAGCAGCCAGGTCTGGGGGAAGGACGAGCAGTACTTC
NA,TRBV9,TRBD2,TRBJ2-1,CASSARAGVSDEQFF,TGTGCCAGCAGCGCCAGAGCGGGAGTGTCCGATGAGCAGTTCTTC
NA,TRBV18,NA,TRBJ1-2,CASSRPPNYGYTF,TGTGCCAGCTCACGACCTCCTAACTATGGCTACACCTTC
NA,TRBV5-1,NA,TRBJ2-2,CASSFIREAGELFF,TGCGCCAGCAGCTTTATCAGGGAGGCCGGGGAGCTGTTTTTT
NA,TRBV11-2,NA,TRBJ1-1,CASSGQMNTEAFF,TGTGCCAGCAGCGGACAGATGAACACTGAAGCTTTCTTT
NA,TRBV5-1,TRBD2,TRBJ2-7,CASSLVGIAGGKYEQYF,TGCGCCAGCAGCTTGGTGGGCATAGCGGGAGGGAAATACGAGCAGTACTTC
NA,TRBV7-3,NA,TRBJ2-2,CASSPTPWDTGELFF,TGTGCCAGCAGCCCGACTCCGTGGGACACCGGGGAGCTGTTTTTT
once,TRBV2,NA,TRBJ1-1,CASIIWLNTEAFF,TGTGCCAGCATCATTTGGTTGAACACTGAAGCTTTCTTT
NA,TRBV4-1,NA,TRBJ2-1,CASSPTPARNEQFF,TGCGCCAGCAGCCCAACCCCCGCTAGGAATGAGCAGTTCTTC
NA,TRBV27,TRBD2,TRBJ2-3,CASSLLGLAGAADTQYF,TGTGCCAGCAGCCTCTTAGGGCTAGCGGGAGCCGCGGATACGCAGTATTTT
once,TRBV27,NA,TRBJ1-3,CASSYTGNPGNTIYF,TGTGCCAGCAGTTACACAGGGAATCCTGGAAACACCATATATTTT
NA,TRBV5-4,TRBD1,TRBJ1-4,CASSQGGLNEKLFF,TGTGCCAGCAGCCAGGGGGGGCTTAATGAAAAACTGTTTTTT
once,TRBV19,NA,TRBJ2-5,CASNTPGEGGQETQYF,TGTGCCAGTAACACTCCTGGGGAAGGGGGCCAAGAGACCCAGTACTTC
NA,TRBV28,NA,TRBJ1-5,CASTNNQPQHF,TGTGCCAGCACAAACAATCAGCCCCAGCATTTT
NA,TRBV6-4,NA,TRBJ1-2,CASSVGVSGYGYTF,TGTGCCAGCAGTGTTGGAGTCTCGGGCTATGGCTACACCTTC
NA,TRBV27,NA,TRBJ2-3,CASSFLSSDTQYF,TGTGCCAGCAGTTTTTTAAGTTCAGATACGCAGTATTTT
NA,TRBV15,NA,TRBJ2-1,CATSRDPSYNEQFF,TGTGCCACCAGCAGAGATCCCTCCTACAATGAGCAGTTCTTC
NA,TRBV5-4,NA,TRBJ2-1,CASSGLPLDEQFF,TGTGCCAGCAGCGGACTCCCTCTGGATGAGCAGTTCTTC
NA,TRBV5-6,TRBD1,TRBJ2-3,CASSLRGTGGTDTQYF,TGTGCCAGCAGCTTGAGGGGGACAGGGGGCACAGATACGCAGTATTTT
NA,TRBV2,NA,TRBJ1-5,CASSEEGTYRHF,TGTGCCAGCAGTGAAGAGGGGACTTACCGGCATTTT
once,TRBV18,TRBD1,TRBJ1-1,CASSLGQGVYTEAFF,TGTGCCAGCTCTTTGGGACAGGGGGTGTATACTGAAGCTTTCTTT
NA,TRBV19,NA,TRBJ2-2,CATSQVSGELFF,TGTGCCACCTCCCAAGTTAGCGGGGAGCTGTTTTTT
NA,TRBV4-1,NA,TRBJ2-7,CASSRRDSSSYEQYF,TGCGCCAGCAGCCGACGGGACTCAAGCTCCTACGAGCAGTACTTC
NA,TRBV5-4,TRBD2,TRBJ2-7,CASSSRETGSYEQYF,TGTGCCAGCAGCTCGCGGGAGACCGGATCCTACGAGCAGTACTTC
NA,TRBV11-2,TRBD2,TRBJ2-7,CASSKLAGAGEQYF,TGTGCCAGCAGCAAACTAGCGGGAGCGGGGGAGCAGTACTTC
NA,TRBV28,NA,TRBJ1-2,CASGEVPRYGYTF,TGTGCCAGCGGCGAGGTTCCACGCTATGGCTACACCTTC
NA,TRBV5-6,NA,TRBJ1-1,CASTRWGEAFF,TGTGCCAGCACCCGGTGGGGTGAAGCTTTCTTT
once,TRBV5-5,TRBD2,TRBJ2-3,CASSPATSGDTQYF,TGTGCCAGCAGCCCGGCAACTAGCGGAGATACGCAGTATTTT
once,TRBV5-1,NA,TRBJ1-5,CASSLAGDQPQHF,TGCGCCAGCAGCTTGGCCGGGGATCAGCCCCAGCATTTT
NA,TRBV7-5,NA,TRBJ2-1,CVRSCWVGQGDLLDYNEQFF,TGTGTCAGAAGCTGCTGGGTAGGACAGGGGGACCTACTCGATTACAATGAGCAGTTCTTC
NA,TRBV7-6,NA,TRBJ2-1,CASSLALDNEQFF,TGTGCCAGCAGCTTAGCGCTGGACAATGAGCAGTTCTTC
NA,TRBV27,TRBD2,TRBJ2-3,CASSFHGTSGRAVTDTQYF,TGTGCCAGCAGTTTTCATGGGACTAGCGGGAGGGCCGTTACAGATACGCAGTATTTT
NA,TRBV5-4,NA,TRBJ2-7,CASSLGGGDEQYF,TGTGCCAGCAGCTTGGGTGGAGGGGACGAGCAGTACTTC
once,TRBV28,TRBD2,TRBJ2-1,CASRKVAGVWDNEQFF,TGTGCCAGCAGAAAGGTGGCGGGAGTCTGGGACAATGAGCAGTTCTTC
NA,TRBV28,NA,TRBJ1-5,CASSETGNQPQHF,TGTGCCAGCAGTGAAACAGGGAATCAGCCCCAGCATTTT
NA,TRBV4-3,NA,TRBJ2-3,CASSQDRVLGGSSTDTQYF,TGCGCCAGCAGCCAAGATAGAGTACTAGGAGGCTCTAGCACAGATACGCAGTATTTT
NA,TRBV5-5,NA,TRBJ2-5,CASSFLSLYQETQYF,TGTGCCAGCAGCTTCCTATCTCTATACCAAGAGACCCAGTACTTC